The 28 T cell receptor beta chains below come from one sample, sequenced in a study of T cell changes during pregnancy in multiple sclerosis. Repertoires were generated with immunoSEQ multiplex PCR, while TCRdb's copy carries only in-frame clones and drops some. The data show 12,000 to 15,000 clones, with just over 90% seen just once and about 2.6% held by the top ten. Sample: peripheral blood, taken in the second trimester of pregnancy. The receptors originated from a female donor in good health, enrolled as a control in a pregnancy study.

V and J are TRBV6-1 and TRBJ1-4; D uncertain. Germline CDR1 MNHNS, CDR2 SASEGT. Between the trimmed V and J ends, which lost 3 bases and 8 bases, there was a span of 16 bases. This CDR3 has 15 residues. The CDR3 here is CASSDWAKRSEKLFF. The DNA of the CDR3 is TGTGCCAGCAGTGATTGGGCAAAAAGAAGCGAAAAACTGTTTTTT.

This clone was recorded once. CDR3 DNA: TGTGCCAGCAGTCTAAGGCCAGCGGTTGGTGAGCAGTTCTTC. Translated, it gives CASSLRPAVGEQFF. The chain has TRBV7-3 and TRBJ2-1; weak D call: TRBD2 (5 bases). Trimming cost V 6 bases and J 9 bases, with 18 bases left between them. Germline lookup yields CDR1 SGHTA and CDR2 FQGTGA. The CDR3 is made up of 14 amino acids.

V usage is TRBV11-2 and J usage is TRBJ2-3; D is perhaps TRBD2 (6 bases). Germline lookup yields CDR1 SGHAT and CDR2 FQNNGV. This CDR3 comprises 15 residues. V was shortened by 5 bases and J by 0 bases, with 12 bases between the two germline ends. CDR3 region: CASSPLTRSTDTQYF. CDR3 coding DNA: TGTGCCAGCAGCCCCCTGACTAGAAGCACAGATACGCAGTATTTT.

This chain joins TRBV7-8 and TRBJ2-2, with 8 nucleotides matching TRBD2. J lost 1 base, V lost 7 bases, and 8 bases had no gene match. The CDR3 runs 16 residues. Germline CDR1 reads SGHVS; CDR2 reads FQNEAQ. CDR3 DNA: TGTGCCAGCATCCCCGCGGGAGGACTGAACACCGGGGAGCTGTTTTTT. Amino acids: CASIPAGGLNTGELFF. The entire variable domain, with the rest obtained from reference TRBV7-8 and TRBJ2-2, is as follows: GAGVSQSPRYKVAKRGQDVALRCDPISGHVSLFWYQQALGQGPEFLTYFQNEAQLDKSGLPSDRFFAERPEGSVSTLKIQRTQQEDSAVYLCASIPAGGLNTGELFFGEGSRLTVL.

The genes are TRBV2 and TRBJ2-3, with 12 nucleotides matching TRBD2. Trimming took 5 bases from V and 1 from J; bases not matched to a gene: 4. Germline V gives CDR1 SNHLY, CDR2 FYNNEI. This CDR3 has 16 residues. CDR3 in DNA: TGTGCCAGCAGTTACCGACTAGCGGGAGGCACAGATACGCAGTATTTT. Amino acids: CASSYRLAGGTDTQYF.

The chain is built from TRBV7-9 and TRBJ1-3, with TRBD1 matching over 10 bases. Per the germline V gene, CDR1 is SEHNR and CDR2 is FQNEAQ (reference sequence). This CDR3 spans 15 amino acids. The trim removed 1 base at V and 5 bases at J, leaving 2 bases unmatched. As DNA, the CDR3 is TGTGCCAGCAGCTTAGGACAGGGGGCAAGAAACACCATATATTTT. Protein product: CASSLGQGARNTIYF. The variable domain in full, completed from reference TRBV7-9 and TRBJ1-3, reads DTGVSQNPRHKITKRGQNVTFRCDPISEHNRLYWYRQTLGQGPEFLTYFQNEAQLEKSRLLSDRFSAERPKGSFSTLEIQRTEQGDSAMYLCASSLGQGARNTIYFGEGSWLTVV.

This clone was seen a single time. This sequence joins TRBV6-5 and TRBJ2-1; the match to TRBD1 covers 10 bases. Germline V gives CDR1 MNHEY, CDR2 SVGAGI. The V segment lost 0 bases and the J segment 8 bases; nucleotides outside the gene matches: 1. This CDR3 has 14 amino acids. The CDR3 reads CASSYSTGGDEQFF. The CDR3 nucleotides read TGTGCCAGCAGTTACTCGACAGGGGGCGATGAGCAGTTCTTC.

This clone was counted a single time. The chain links TRBV5-6 to TRBJ2-1, with a tentative D call TRBD1 (6 bases). V was pared by 3 bases and J by 6 bases, with 19 bases between. The CDR3 is 16 amino acids. Per germline, CDR1 SGHDT and CDR2 YYEEEE. CDR3 nucleotides: TGTGCCAGCAGCTCGAAGCGAGGGGGAATGTTCAATGAGCAGTTCTTC. As protein: CASSSKRGGMFNEQFF.

This clone was seen just once. The gene calls are TRBV7-2 and TRBJ1-5, with 8 bases identical to TRBD1. CDR1 is SGHTA and CDR2 is FQGNSA in the germline V gene. This CDR3 comprises 19 residues. V was pared by 0 bases and J by 2 bases, with 12 bases of the junction left unmatched. The CDR3 here is CASSLALYTGGNGNQPQHF. In DNA, the CDR3 is TGTGCCAGCAGCTTAGCGCTATACACAGGGGGTAACGGCAATCAGCCCCAGCATTTT.

This clone was observed a single time. The rearrangement links TRBV7-3 to TRBJ2-7; 8 bases match TRBD1. Germline CDR1 SGHTA, CDR2 FQGTGA. The CDR3 is 13 residues long. With 5 bases clipped from V and 3 bases from J, the junction kept 3 bases outside the gene matches. CDR3 in amino acids: CASSPTGGYEQYF. CDR3 DNA: TGTGCCAGCAGCCCCACAGGGGGCTACGAGCAGTACTTC.

The chain carries TRBV2 and TRBJ1-1; 9 nucleotides line up with TRBD1. The CDR3 has 14 amino acids. Germline loops: CDR1 SNHLY, CDR2 FYNNEI. The J segment lost 5 bases and the V segment lost 8 bases, leaving 9 bases of the junction unmatched. CDR3 nucleotide sequence: TGTGCCAGCGGGAGGCGGACAGGGGAAACTGAAGCTTTCTTT. This translates into CASGRRTGETEAFF. The full variable domain, with the rest looked up from reference TRBV2 and TRBJ1-1, is EPEVTQTPSHQVTQMGQEVILRCVPISNHLYFYWYRQILGQKVEFLVSFYNNEISEKSEIFDDQFSVERPDGSNFTLKIRSTKLEDSAMYFCASGRRTGETEAFFGQGTRLTVV.

The CDR3 here is CASSQVLGGLAGGGEQFF. The DNA for the CDR3 is TGCGCCAGCAGCCAAGTCCTTGGGGGACTAGCGGGAGGGGGTGAGCAGTTCTTC. This chain joins TRBV4-3 and TRBJ2-1, with 16 positions matching TRBD2. The CDR3 totals 18 residues. The germline V gene has CDR1 LGHNA and CDR2 YSLEER. V gave up 1 base and J gave up 9 bases; unmatched junction bases: 9.

This sequence joins TRBV4-1 and TRBJ1-2; 8 bases align to TRBD1. The trim removed 1 base at V and 8 bases at J, leaving 6 bases unmatched. Germline V gene data show CDR1 as MGHRA and CDR2 as YSYEKL. The CDR3 has 14 amino acids. The CDR3 here is CASSQGDRSGGYTF. The CDR3 coding sequence is TGCGCCAGCAGCCAAGGGGACAGGTCGGGAGGCTACACCTTC.

The rearrangement joins TRBV4-2 to TRBJ2-5; TRBD2 matches at 8 bases. The DNA end is more similar to TRBJ2-7, so the J call may be wrong. Germline V lookup: CDR1 LGHNA, CDR2 YNFKEQ. The CDR3 extends over 16 amino acids. The CDR3 DNA reads as TGTGCCAGCAGCCAGGAACTAGCGGTGAGCTCCTACGAGCAGTACTTC. It specifies CASSQELAVSSYEQYF.

The V call is TRBV4-3, the J call TRBJ2-7, with D tentatively TRBD2 (5 bases). The CDR3 totals 13 residues. V shed 0 bases and J shed 2 bases, with 5 bases lying between them. Germline CDR1 and CDR2: LGHNA and YSLEER. CDR3 nucleotides: TGCGCCAGCAGCCAAGAGGAGGCCTACGAGCAGTACTTC. Amino acids: CASSQEEAYEQYF.

The chain uses TRBV12-5 and TRBJ1-2; D possibly corresponds to TRBD1 (5 bases). CDR3 size: 14 residues. Germline CDR1 and CDR2: LGHNT and FRNRAP. Deletions cut 7 bases from V and 4 bases from J, with 16 bases between. The CDR3 protein is CASASSRGIYGYTF. The CDR3 DNA sequence: TGTGCTAGTGCCTCGTCAAGGGGAATCTATGGCTACACCTTC.

This clone occurred once. V is TRBV4-1 and J is TRBJ2-7, with 10 bases identical to TRBD1. The V gene's germline CDR1 is MGHRA and CDR2 YSYEKL. The CDR3 loop spans 15 amino acids. V shed 1 base, J shed 3 bases, and the junction held 3 bases outside the gene matches. Written as DNA, the CDR3 is TGCGCCAGCAGCCAAGGCGGGACAGGGGTCTACGAGCAGTACTTC. Translating gives CASSQGGTGVYEQYF.

The chain is built from TRBV6-5 and TRBJ1-1; no reliable D call. CDR1 is MNHEY, CDR2 SVGAGI, per germline. V lost 0 bases, J lost 6 bases, and 11 bases lay in between. The CDR3 is 14 residues long. CDR3 residues: CASSYSFTDPEAFF. DNA for the CDR3: TGTGCCAGCAGTTACTCCTTCACAGATCCTGAAGCTTTCTTT.

This chain uses TRBV9 with TRBJ1-1, with TRBD1 as a possible D gene (6 bases). The CDR3 has 14 residues. Trimming left V 2 bases short and J 4 bases short, with 12 bases between. The germline CDR1 and CDR2 sequences are SGDLS and YYNGEE. The CDR3 coding sequence is TGTGCCAGCAGCGTGATACAGGGTCCCACTGAAGCTTTCTTT. Translating it yields CASSVIQGPTEAFF.

The J gene is TRBJ2-1, the V gene TRBV9, with 9 bases that match TRBD1. The CDR3 contains 15 residues. V trimming: 0 bases; J trimming: 7 bases; junction bases outside the gene matches: 5. Germline-derived CDR1 and CDR2 are SGDLS and YYNGEE. The CDR3 loop reads CASSVGQGGQNEQFF. The CDR3 DNA is TGTGCCAGCAGCGTAGGACAGGGGGGTCAGAATGAGCAGTTCTTC.

The gene calls are TRBV5-3 and TRBJ2-7; TRBD1 aligns across 12 bases. TRBV5-3 carries the ORF label, with uncertain function. With 5 bases clipped from V and 6 bases from J, the junction kept 3 bases outside the gene matches. CDR3 length equals 13 residues. The CDR3 loop reads CARSRDRGREQYF. The DNA of the CDR3 is TGTGCCAGAAGTCGGGACAGGGGGCGCGAGCAGTACTTC.

A word on this clone: The junction differs from germline at one of its ends, possibly a read error. This sequence joins TRBV5-1 and TRBJ2-1; no clear D. This CDR3 has 15 amino acids. Germline CDR1 and CDR2: SGHRS and YFSETQ. The CDR3 is CASSLEASSDNEQFF. The CDR3 nucleotides read TGCGCCAGCAGCTTGGAAGCTTCCTCCGACAATGAGCAGTTCTTC.

J is TRBJ1-1 and V is TRBV29-1, with TRBD1 as a possible D gene (6 bases). Germline CDR1 and CDR2: SQVTM and ANQGSEA. This CDR3 is 15 amino acids long. V lost 8 bases, J lost 2 bases, and 21 bases lay in between. CDR3 sequence: CSSRGAVDSNTEAFF. As DNA, the CDR3 is TGCAGCTCCCGGGGGGCAGTCGATTCCAACACTGAAGCTTTCTTT.

For the CDR3, the DNA is TGTGCCAGCAGCGTAGCCGGGAGGCTGAGCACCGGGGAGCTGTTTTTT. Translation: CASSVAGRLSTGELFF. This rearrangement joins TRBV9 to TRBJ2-2, with 7 positions matching TRBD2. V was clipped by 0 bases and J by 4 bases; unmatched bases: 6. The germline V gene has CDR1 SGDLS and CDR2 YYNGEE. This CDR3 region has 16 residues. The complete variable domain, with remaining parts taken from reference TRBV9 and TRBJ2-2, reads DSGVTQTPKHLITATGQRVTLRCSPRSGDLSVYWYQQSLDQGLQFLIQYYNGEERAKGNILERFSAQQFPDLHSELNLSSLELGDSALYFCASSVAGRLSTGELFFGEGSRLTVL.

This clone occurred once. The rearrangement links TRBV5-1 to TRBJ2-1, with 10 bases fitting TRBD2. The CDR3 is 16 residues long. Trimming at V came to 5 bases and at J to 3 bases, leaving 8 bases not matched to a gene. Germline CDR1 and CDR2: SGHRS and YFSETQ. The CDR3 DNA reads as TGCGCCAGCAGTCTTCTAGCGGGGGCCTTCTACAATGAGCAGTTCTTC. It is translated as CASSLLAGAFYNEQFF.

CDR3 amino acids: CASSRLLAGVSRSYNEQFF. The CDR3 region has the DNA TGTGCCAGCTCACGCCTACTAGCGGGGGTTTCTCGCTCCTACAATGAGCAGTTCTTC. The chain employs TRBV18 and TRBJ2-1; 11 bases line up with TRBD2. CDR3 length: 19 residues. Per the germline V gene, CDR1 is KGHSH and CDR2 is LQKENI. With V trimmed by 4 bases and J by 0 bases, 11 bases remained unmatched.

The table lists this clone with a count of one. The J gene is TRBJ2-4, the V gene TRBV21-1; the table's TRBD1 call for D was not verified on the DNA. TRBV21-1 is a pseudogene locus. The CDR3 loop spans 16 amino acids. The CDR3 DNA reads as TGTGCCAGCAGCACCGAGAGGGGGCTGGCCAAAAACATTCAGTACTTC. Encoded protein: CASSTERGLAKNIQYF.

CDR3 region: CASSVMGILGGSSTDTQYF. The CDR3 DNA is TGTGCCAGCAGCGTAATGGGTATCTTGGGGGGGTCTAGCACAGATACGCAGTATTTT. The gene calls are TRBV9 and TRBJ2-3; 7 nucleotides match TRBD2. This CDR3 is 19 amino acids long. Trimming at V came to 1 base and at J to 0 bases, leaving 14 bases not matched to a gene. Germline values: CDR1 SGDLS, CDR2 YYNGEE.